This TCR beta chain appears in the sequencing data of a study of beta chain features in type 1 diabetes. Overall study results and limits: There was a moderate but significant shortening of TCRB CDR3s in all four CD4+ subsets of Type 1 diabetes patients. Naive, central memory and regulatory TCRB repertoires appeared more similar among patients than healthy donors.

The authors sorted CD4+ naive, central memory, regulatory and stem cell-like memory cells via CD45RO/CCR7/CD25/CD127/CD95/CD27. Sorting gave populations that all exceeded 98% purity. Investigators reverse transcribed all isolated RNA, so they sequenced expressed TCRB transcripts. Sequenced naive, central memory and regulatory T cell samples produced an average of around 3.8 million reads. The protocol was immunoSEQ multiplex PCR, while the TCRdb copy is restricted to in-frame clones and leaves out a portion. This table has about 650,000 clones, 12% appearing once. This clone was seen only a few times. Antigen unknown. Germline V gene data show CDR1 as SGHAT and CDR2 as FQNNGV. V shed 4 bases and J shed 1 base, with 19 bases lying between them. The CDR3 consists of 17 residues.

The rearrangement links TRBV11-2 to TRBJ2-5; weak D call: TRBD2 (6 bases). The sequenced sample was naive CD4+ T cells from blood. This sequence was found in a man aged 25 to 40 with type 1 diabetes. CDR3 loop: CASSSGNGGPSQETQYF. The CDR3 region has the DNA TGTGCCAGCAGCTCGGGAAACGGGGGTCCAAGCCAAGAGACCCAGTACTTC.